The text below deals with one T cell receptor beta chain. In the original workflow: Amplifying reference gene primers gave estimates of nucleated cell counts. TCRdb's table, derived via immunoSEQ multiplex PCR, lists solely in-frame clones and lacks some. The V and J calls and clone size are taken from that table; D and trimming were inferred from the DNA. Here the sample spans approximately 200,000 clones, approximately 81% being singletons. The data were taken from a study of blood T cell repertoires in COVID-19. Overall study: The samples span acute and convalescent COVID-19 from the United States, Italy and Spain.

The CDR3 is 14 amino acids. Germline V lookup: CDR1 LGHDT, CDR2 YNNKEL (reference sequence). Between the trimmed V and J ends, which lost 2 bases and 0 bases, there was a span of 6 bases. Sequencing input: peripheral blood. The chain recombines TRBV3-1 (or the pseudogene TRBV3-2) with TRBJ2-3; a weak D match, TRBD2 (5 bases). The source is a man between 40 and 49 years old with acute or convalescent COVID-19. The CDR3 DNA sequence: TGTGCCAGCAGCCAAAGAGGGAGCACAGATACGCAGTATTTT. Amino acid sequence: CASSQRGSTDTQYF.